The 32 T cell receptor beta chains below were found in one sample sequenced in a study of blood T cell repertoires in COVID-19. The method was immunoSEQ multiplex PCR; TCRdb's version includes in-frame clones alone and lacks a portion of them. In the table there are approximately 120,000 clones, under 90% of which are singletons. The sequenced sample consisted of peripheral blood. Receptor source: a woman aged 45 to 65 with acute or convalescent COVID-19.

The chain has TRBV7-3 and TRBJ1-3, with a weak D call TRBD1 (6 bases). CDR3 size: 15 residues. Germline CDR1 and CDR2: SGHTA and FQGTGA. The V and J ends lost 5 bases and 2 bases respectively, with 13 bases between them. The CDR3 region has the DNA TGTGCCAGCAGCGAACAGGGAACGGCTGGAAACACCATATATTTT. This gives the protein CASSEQGTAGNTIYF. The variable domain in full, with the rest retrieved from reference TRBV7-3 and TRBJ1-3, is GAGVSQTPSNKVTEKGKYVELRCDPISGHTALYWYRQSLGQGPEFLIYFQGTGAADDSGLPNDRFFAVRPEGSVSTLKIQRTERGDSAVYLCASSEQGTAGNTIYFGEGSWLTVV.

This chain joins TRBV7-3 and TRBJ2-1, with no clear D. This CDR3 region has 13 residues. Between the trimmed V and J ends, which lost 2 bases and 9 bases, there was a span of 11 bases. Germline V lookup: CDR1 SGHTA, CDR2 FQGTGA. The chain's CDR3 is CASSLGLFGEQFF. The CDR3 nucleotides are TGTGCCAGCAGCTTAGGCTTATTTGGTGAGCAGTTCTTC.

V is TRBV9 and J is TRBJ1-2; D not resolved. In germline, CDR1 is SGDLS, CDR2 YYNGEE. The ends were cut back, 8 bases at V and 4 bases at J, with 15 bases in the middle. CDR3 length: 13 residues. The CDR3 DNA sequence: TGTGCCAGTTCGGAGAATTTAGGCTATGGCTACACCTTC. This encodes CASSENLGYGYTF. Drawing the rest from reference TRBV9 and TRBJ1-2, the complete variable domain is DSGVTQTPKHLITATGQRVTLRCSPRSGDLSVYWYQQSLDQGLQFLIQYYNGEERAKGNILERFSAQQFPDLHSELNLSSLELGDSALYFCASSENLGYGYTFGSGTRLTVV.

V and J are TRBV5-1 and TRBJ2-2; 9 nucleotides agree with TRBD1. J gave up 7 bases and V 4 bases, and 2 bases lay outside the gene matches. This CDR3 is built from 13 residues. Per germline, CDR1 SGHRS and CDR2 YFSETQ. DNA for the CDR3: TGCGCCAGCAGCCAGACAGGGGGCGGGGAGCTGTTTTTT. Amino acids: CASSQTGGGELFF.

This clone was observed a few times. This chain connects TRBV28 to TRBJ1-1, with a weak D call TRBD1 (5 bases). Germline CDR1 is MDHEN and CDR2 is SYDVKM. CDR3 length: 15 residues. The V end lost 8 bases, the J end lost 0 bases, and 16 bases lay between the germline ends. In DNA, the CDR3 is TGTGCCAGCCACACAGGCGATACTTTGAACACTGAAGCTTTCTTT. Encoded protein: CASHTGDTLNTEAFF.

The chain combines TRBV12-5 with TRBJ1-5; 7 bases agree with TRBD1. With V trimmed by 6 bases and J by 6 bases, 14 bases remained unmatched. Germline lookup yields CDR1 LGHNT and CDR2 FRNRAP. The CDR3 is made up of 16 amino acids. The CDR3 protein is CASGPPTTTGFQPQHF. The DNA for the CDR3 is TGTGCTAGTGGCCCACCGACAACGACAGGGTTTCAGCCCCAGCATTTT.

Concerning this clone: Sequence at one end of the junction differs from germline and may be a read error. The rearrangement joins TRBV3-1 (or the pseudogene TRBV3-2) to TRBJ1-2; a possible D gene is TRBD1 (5 bases). CDR3 size: 12 residues. Germline loops: CDR1 LGHDT, CDR2 YNNKEL (reference sequence). The CDR3 loop is CASSYRQSQGVF. Written as DNA, the CDR3 is TGTGCCAGCAGCTACCGACAGTCCCAAGGGGTTTTC.

The CDR3 reads CASSLRQGDGYTF. For the CDR3, the DNA is TGTGCCAGTTCCCTAAGACAGGGGGATGGCTACACCTTC. The V and J genes are TRBV12-3 or TRBV12-4 and TRBJ1-2; TRBD1 aligns across 9 bases. This CDR3 has 13 residues. Unmatched junction bases numbered 8, after V lost 9 bases and J lost 6 bases.

The V gene is TRBV19, the J gene TRBJ1-2, with D possibly matching TRBD1 (6 bases). The CDR3 is 16 amino acids. Trimming took 5 bases from V and 2 from J, leaving 18 bases between them. From germline, CDR1 is LNHDA and CDR2 SQIVND (reference sequence). The CDR3 sequence: CASSLYPGGLNYGYTF. The CDR3 bases are TGTGCCAGTAGTCTATATCCCGGGGGGCTAAACTATGGCTACACCTTC.

This clone has a single count. The chain is built from TRBV5-1 and TRBJ2-5; D is unclear. Germline V gene lookup returns CDR1 SGHRS and CDR2 YFSETQ. V was trimmed by 1 base and J by 5 bases, leaving 12 bases between them. The CDR3 is 14 amino acids. The CDR3 reads CASSLSSARETQYF. CDR3 bases: TGCGCCAGCAGCTTGTCTTCTGCGCGGGAGACCCAGTACTTC.

The V and J genes are TRBV19 and TRBJ1-1, with 7 bases fitting TRBD1. The length of the CDR3 is 17 residues. CDR1 is LNHDA, CDR2 SQIVND, per germline (reference sequence). J lost 0 bases, V lost 1 base, and 8 bases had no gene match. CDR3 amino acids: CASSIADRVGLNTEAFF. The CDR3, as DNA: TGTGCCAGTAGTATAGCAGACAGGGTAGGGCTGAACACTGAAGCTTTCTTT.

V usage is TRBV6-5 and J usage is TRBJ2-7; 7 bases are shared with TRBD1. The germline V gene encodes CDR1 MNHEY and CDR2 SVGAGI. After removal of 6 bases from V and 4 bases from J, the junction contained 12 bases not matched to a gene. The CDR3 runs 15 residues. CDR3 residues: CASRQRQGRLYEQYF. In nucleotides, the CDR3 is TGTGCCAGCAGACAGAGACAGGGCCGACTGTACGAGCAGTACTTC.

The CDR3 region has the DNA TGTGCCAGCAGCTTCGTCAGCAATCAGCCCCAGCATTTT. It specifies CASSFVSNQPQHF. The rearrangement joins TRBV7-2 to TRBJ1-5; D gene uncertain. The CDR3 consists of 13 residues. Germline V gene data show CDR1 as SGHTA and CDR2 as FQGNSA. Between the trimmed V and J ends, which lost 3 bases and 1 base, there was a span of 4 bases.

This chain links TRBV5-8 with TRBJ1-2; D remains ambiguous. The V end was cut by 1 base, the J end by 1 base, with 11 bases between. Germline V gene lookup returns CDR1 SGHTS and CDR2 YDEGEE. This CDR3 is built from 15 residues. DNA for the CDR3: TGTGCCAGCAGCTTGCGGGGTTACGGTAACTATGGCTACACCTTC. Translation: CASSLRGYGNYGYTF.

The V gene is TRBV6-5, the J gene TRBJ1-1; 8 bases are a match to TRBD1. The V and J ends lost 8 bases and 2 bases, in that order; junction bases with no gene match: 7. This CDR3 comprises 14 residues. Germline V CDR1 and CDR2: MNHEY, SVGAGI. The CDR3, as DNA: TGTGCCAGCCATAAGGCAGGGGGCAACACTGAAGCTTTCTTT. It codes for CASHKAGGNTEAFF.

This clone appeared a few times. V usage is TRBV7-2 and J usage is TRBJ1-2, with TRBD1 matching 7 bases. CDR3 length equals 18 residues. Germline trimming cut 5 bases from V and 2 bases from J; bases unmatched to any gene: 17. Germline V gene data show CDR1 as SGHTA and CDR2 as FQGNSA. The CDR3 is CASSNRGRQGAGNYGYTF. The CDR3 DNA is TGTGCCAGCAGCAACCGGGGTCGACAGGGAGCAGGGAACTATGGCTACACCTTC. Based on the CDR3 plus reference TRBV7-2 and TRBJ1-2, the full variable domain is GAGVSQSPSNKVTEKGKDVELRCDPISGHTALYWYRQSLGQGLEFLIYFQGNSAPDKSGLPSDRFSAERTGGSVSTLTIQRTQQEDSAVYLCASSNRGRQGAGNYGYTFGSGTRLTVV.

This clone was counted a single time. V and J are TRBV5-1 and TRBJ1-2; 7 bases match TRBD1. The CDR3 has 14 residues. CDR1 is SGHRS, CDR2 YFSETQ, per germline. V shed 4 bases, J shed 9 bases, and the junction held 12 bases outside the gene matches. The DNA for the CDR3 is TGCGCCAGCAGCCAAGATACAGGGGTCGAACGCTACACCTTC. This encodes CASSQDTGVERYTF.

The chain links TRBV5-5 to TRBJ2-6, with a possible D match to TRBD1 (6 bases). In germline, CDR1 is SGHKS, CDR2 YYEKEE (reference sequence). The CDR3 totals 15 residues. Between the trimmed V and J ends, which lost 4 bases and 1 base, there was a span of 9 bases. The CDR3 DNA follows: TGTGCCAGCAGCCCCACAGGGTCTGGGGCCAACGTCCTGACTTTC. It is translated as CASSPTGSGANVLTF.

The gene calls are TRBV30 and TRBJ2-2; perhaps TRBD2 as D (6 bases). The CDR3 contains 15 residues. V was trimmed by 0 bases and J by 3 bases, leaving 11 bases between them. The germline V gene encodes CDR1 GTSNPN and CDR2 SVGIG (reference sequence). The CDR3 here is CAWSVLEGYTGELFF. The CDR3 DNA is TGTGCCTGGAGTGTACTGGAGGGATACACCGGGGAGCTGTTTTTT.

The chain has TRBV5-1 and TRBJ2-1; D uncertain. The length of the CDR3 is 12 residues. The germline CDR1 and CDR2 sequences are SGHRS and YFSETQ. V lost 2 bases to trimming and J lost 10 bases, with 10 bases between them. This chain's CDR3 is CASSFSRVEQFF. The CDR3 bases are TGCGCCAGCAGCTTTTCCCGTGTGGAGCAGTTCTTC.

J is TRBJ1-5 and V is TRBV11-2; D remains unclear. Trimming left V 3 bases short and J 4 bases short, with 7 bases between. CDR3 length equals 13 residues. Per the germline V gene, CDR1 is SGHAT and CDR2 is FQNNGV. The CDR3 nucleotides are TGTGCCAGCAGCTTGGAGCGGAATCAGCCCCAGCATTTT. It is translated as CASSLERNQPQHF.

The rearrangement joins TRBV19 to TRBJ1-1; a possible D gene is TRBD1 (5 bases). The V gene's germline CDR1 is LNHDA and CDR2 SQIVND (reference sequence). With 5 bases removed from V and 6 bases from J, the gap between germline ends came to 10 bases. CDR3 size: 12 residues. The CDR3 region has the DNA TGTGCCAGTAGTCAGGACACAGCTGAAGCTTTCTTT. Protein: CASSQDTAEAFF.

The chain joins TRBV4-1 to TRBJ1-1, with a tentative D call TRBD1 (5 bases). The CDR3 runs 16 residues. With 4 bases removed from V and 5 bases from J, the gap between germline ends came to 20 bases. The germline gives CDR1 MGHRA, CDR2 YSYEKL. The CDR3 sequence: CASSLMGEGSLTEAFF. CDR3 nucleotides: TGCGCCAGCAGCCTTATGGGGGAGGGGTCATTGACTGAAGCTTTCTTT.

The V gene is TRBV5-1, the J gene TRBJ2-3, with D maybe TRBD2 (6 bases). Germline assignment: CDR1 SGHRS and CDR2 YFSETQ. Trimming took 2 bases from V and 0 from J, leaving 10 bases between them. The CDR3 runs 15 residues. CDR3 coding DNA: TGCGCCAGCAGCTTAGGCGGGGAGAGCACAGATACGCAGTATTTT. Amino acids: CASSLGGESTDTQYF.

This rearrangement joins TRBV30 to TRBJ1-3, with D tentatively TRBD1 (6 bases). The CDR3 is 16 amino acids. Germline loops: CDR1 GTSNPN, CDR2 SVGIG (reference sequence). V was pared by 0 bases and J by 4 bases, with 16 bases between. This chain's CDR3 is CAWSVQGTGRGNTIYF. CDR3 in DNA: TGTGCCTGGAGTGTACAAGGAACAGGGAGAGGAAACACCATATATTTT.

The rearrangement uses TRBV30 and TRBJ2-3; a weak D match, TRBD1 (5 bases). Germline V gene lookup returns CDR1 GTSNPN and CDR2 SVGIG (reference sequence). Trimming removed 1 base from V and 2 bases from J, with 13 bases in between. The CDR3 loop spans 15 amino acids. Here the CDR3 reads CAWSGRTLYTDTQYF. For the CDR3, the DNA is TGTGCCTGGAGTGGACGGACACTATACACAGATACGCAGTATTTT.

V is TRBV6-5 and J is TRBJ1-1; tentative D call: TRBD1 (5 bases). The CDR3 totals 13 residues. The V end was cut by 6 bases, the J end by 1 base, with 9 bases between. Germline values: CDR1 MNHEY, CDR2 SVGAGI. The CDR3 here is CASRRTGNTEAFF. The CDR3 DNA is TGTGCCAGCAGGAGAACAGGGAACACTGAAGCTTTCTTT.

V usage is TRBV19 and J usage is TRBJ1-5; D gene uncertain. The CDR3 totals 17 residues. Germline-derived CDR1 and CDR2 are LNHDA and SQIVND (reference sequence). V lost 3 bases to trimming and J lost 0 bases, with 15 bases between them. The CDR3 DNA reads TGTGCCAGTAGTATGTTAGGCGGAACCTATAGCAATCAGCCCCAGCATTTT. Its translation is CASSMLGGTYSNQPQHF.

The chain joins TRBV29-1 to TRBJ1-1; the D gene is possibly TRBD1 (6 bases). Trimming shortened V by 7 bases and J by 4 bases, and 16 bases separated the two germline ends. The CDR3 has 13 amino acids. Germline CDR1 and CDR2: SQVTM and ANQGSEA. CDR3 sequence (DNA): TGCAGCGGCAAAATGCAGGGGACCACTGAAGCTTTCTTT. Protein sequence: CSGKMQGTTEAFF.

This clone has more than one count but fewer than ten. The V and J genes are TRBV9 and TRBJ2-1; 9 bases match TRBD2. This CDR3 is 16 amino acids long. Per germline, CDR1 SGDLS and CDR2 YYNGEE. The J segment lost 8 bases and the V segment lost 4 bases, leaving 13 bases of the junction unmatched. The CDR3: CASSSFSGRGGYEQFF. The DNA of the CDR3 is TGTGCCAGCAGCTCCTTTAGCGGGAGAGGGGGCTATGAGCAGTTCTTC.

In this sample, this clone turned up a few times. The chain uses TRBV19 and TRBJ2-2; weak D call: TRBD1 (5 bases). This CDR3 contains 14 residues. Germline CDR1 and CDR2: LNHDA and SQIVND (reference sequence). Trimming shortened V by 6 bases and J by 3 bases, and 11 bases separated the two germline ends. The chain's CDR3 is CASSPQGYTGELFF. The CDR3 bases are TGTGCCAGTAGCCCTCAGGGATACACCGGGGAGCTGTTTTTT.

The chain couples TRBV3-1 (or the pseudogene TRBV3-2) to TRBJ1-3, with unresolved D. V lost 1 base and J lost 7, with 14 bases in between. Per germline, CDR1 LGHDT and CDR2 YNNKEL (reference sequence). This CDR3 contains 15 residues. Here the CDR3 DNA reads TGTGCCAGCAGCCAAGGAGGCATTCCGACGAACACCATATATTTT. The encoded protein is CASSQGGIPTNTIYF.